Reported below is one T cell receptor (beta chain). Its antigen is still unknown. All TRB cDNA libraries came from 5' RACE performed with UMI labels. From the 5' RACE reads, TCRdb lists one entry per CDR3 protein and no DNA. The listing records about 150,000 distinct CDR3 sequences. CDR3 length: 13 amino acids. Germline V gene lookup returns CDR1 SGHNT and CDR2 YYREEE (reference sequence). Triplicate sorting captured some 290,000 cells each from every CD8+ T cell subset. Naive CD8+ T cells carried a CD45RO-CCR7+CD27+CD95- phenotype. The data were obtained in a study of CXCR3-negative and CXCR3-positive naive CD8 T cells. Study details: Sequencing gave approximately 140 million TRB reads overall, about 1.5 +/- 0.3 million per library. General study points: Naive subsets expressed similar surface CD5; TRB CDR3 features served to infer TCR strength. TRB CDR3s of CXCR3-positive naive cells were more hydrophobic than those of CXCR3-negative naive cells.

The chain carries TRBV5-4 and TRBJ2-7. Sequencing was carried out using naive CXCR3+ CD8+ T cells from blood. The sample's subset: CD45RO-CCR7+CD27+CD95- naive CD8+ T cells expressing CXCR3 (TNR3+). This TCR came from a human donor in good health. Some clones in this sample may be carry-over from other donors' samples. CDR3 in amino acids: CASSFGLTYEQYF.